This TCR beta chain was documented in a study of cytomegalovirus exposure and HLA in healthy donors. This table comes from immunoSEQ multiplex PCR, and its TCRdb copy is limited to in-frame clones, with some not included. The repertoire holds 130,000 to 150,000 clones, with approximately 87% as singletons. Study-level findings and limits: Some public TCRs appeared in many individuals, while most sequences were rare.

In regard to this clone: Its specificity is not known.

The V and J ends lost 3 bases and 8 bases respectively, with 19 bases between them. The CDR3 contains 14 residues. Germline V CDR1 and CDR2: SQVTM, ANQGSEA. This chain joins TRBV29-1 and TRBJ1-2; the D gene is possibly TRBD1 (5 bases). This clonotype was sampled from a man aged 18-30 years in good health and CMV-seronegative. Specimen: PBMCs. This chain's CDR3 is CSVDSPFGGAGYTF. The CDR3 DNA reads TGCAGCGTTGACAGCCCGTTTGGAGGGGCCGGCTACACCTTC.